This T cell receptor beta chain appears in the sequencing data of a study of early T cells in non-severe SARS-CoV-2 infection. Across the whole study: Sequenced bulk RNA came from whole blood that was unsorted, and chains were unpaired.

V dropped 4 bases and J dropped 7 bases, with 20 bases sitting between them. Germline CDR1 is SGHTA and CDR2 is FQGTGA. The CDR3 sequence is 16 residues long. This clonotype was counted between two and nine times. Unique molecular identifiers were affixed to single, distinct cDNA molecules. Each CDR3 protein gets one entry after TCRdb re-called the 5' RACE reads with MiXCR. The profile shows 70,000 or so distinct CDR3 sequences, about 9.4% of them singletons. The receptor comes from an adult who was a healthcare worker with PCR-confirmed SARS-CoV-2 infection or an uninfected control (not recorded which). The chain joins TRBV7-3 to TRBJ2-1; weak D call: TRBD1 (6 bases). This specimen consisted of whole blood, obtained at baseline. The CDR3 DNA reads as TGTGCCAGCAGCTCAACAGGGACAAACGCCCCTAATGAGCAGTTCTTC. Residues: CASSSTGTNAPNEQFF.